The clone carrying this TCR beta chain has just a few counts. The antigen remains unidentified. These data are taken from a study of T-cell reconstitution after alpha-beta-depleted transplantation in children. Study-wide results and caveats: It was newly produced T cells that mostly accounted for T-cell counts and diversity one year after transplant. Reportedly, roughly two months post-transplant, alpha-beta T cells arose from several hundred expanded graft clones.

CDR1 is KGHSH and CDR2 is LQKENI in the germline V gene. This CDR3 has 16 amino acids. V was clipped by 2 bases and J by 0 bases; unmatched bases: 7. Unique molecular identifiers tagged the TCRbeta library. TCRdb re-analysed the PCR reads in MiXCR, keeping a single row per CDR3 protein. The sample carries fewer than 250,000 distinct CDR3 sequences, about a sixth recorded once. The chain joins TRBV18 to TRBJ2-7, with 7 positions matching TRBD1. Specimen: PBMCs, mostly from graft donor cells, collected 360 days after TCRalphabeta/CD19-depleted stem cell transplant. The clonotype originates from a male patient under 10 years old who had a stem cell transplant for acute lymphoblastic leukemia, so the T cells may come from the graft donor. CDR3 amino acids: CASSPTGTVDSYEQYF. As DNA, the CDR3 is TGTGCCAGCTCACCAACTGGGACAGTTGACTCCTACGAGCAGTACTTC.